This note documents a single TCR beta chain sequence. The authors' processing: Reference gene primer amplification gave nucleated cell count estimates. Assay: immunoSEQ multiplex PCR; the TCRdb copy retains only in-frame clones and omits some. V and J calls and clone size are given by that table; D and trimming were obtained from the DNA. The sample yields about 160,000 clones, around nine tenths seen once. The V gene's germline CDR1 is MNHEY and CDR2 SVGAGI. With 5 bases removed from V and 5 bases from J, the gap between germline ends came to 9 bases. The CDR3 is 12 amino acids. The data originate from a study of blood T cell repertoires in COVID-19. The wider study: Samples of COVID-19 (acute and convalescent) were obtained from the United States, Italy and Spain. Nucleic acid was either cDNA or gDNA, and it came from T cells, B-cell-depleted T cells, or PBMCs.

Seattle's enrolled individuals joined amid active infection and were then monitored longitudinally. Sequenced input: peripheral blood. The J gene is TRBJ1-1, the V gene TRBV6-5; TRBD1 is a possible D gene (6 bases). The source of this sequence is a woman aged 70-85 years with COVID-19, enrolled during active disease. The CDR3, as DNA: TGTGCCAGCAGTATCAGGGGAACTGAAGCTTTCTTT. As protein: CASSIRGTEAFF.